The clone carrying this T cell receptor beta chain was seen repeatedly, ten times or more. Its target is not known. This record belongs to a study of CD8 T cells in ankylosing spondylitis. Study-level results: The authors reported significant enrichment of disease-linked clones in matched ankylosing spondylitis synovial fluid.

Trimming cost V 2 bases and J 6 bases, with 19 bases left between them. The CDR3 extends over 15 amino acids. Germline V CDR1 and CDR2: DFQATT, SNEGSKA (reference sequence). In making TCR beta libraries, quantitative 5'-RACE with molecular barcodes was used. TCRdb re-analysed the 5' RACE reads in MiXCR, keeping a single row per CDR3 protein. Here the sample spans under 55,000 distinct CDR3 sequences, approximately 8% being singletons. The genes are TRBV20-1 and TRBJ2-5; D is uncertain. Material for sequencing was blood, either unsorted or a sorted T cell fraction (not recorded which). The clonotype comes from a female donor with ankylosing spondylitis or in good health (not recorded which). CDR3: CSARLPGSDGQTQYF. The CDR3 bases are TGCAGTGCTAGATTACCAGGATCTGATGGTCAGACCCAGTACTTC.